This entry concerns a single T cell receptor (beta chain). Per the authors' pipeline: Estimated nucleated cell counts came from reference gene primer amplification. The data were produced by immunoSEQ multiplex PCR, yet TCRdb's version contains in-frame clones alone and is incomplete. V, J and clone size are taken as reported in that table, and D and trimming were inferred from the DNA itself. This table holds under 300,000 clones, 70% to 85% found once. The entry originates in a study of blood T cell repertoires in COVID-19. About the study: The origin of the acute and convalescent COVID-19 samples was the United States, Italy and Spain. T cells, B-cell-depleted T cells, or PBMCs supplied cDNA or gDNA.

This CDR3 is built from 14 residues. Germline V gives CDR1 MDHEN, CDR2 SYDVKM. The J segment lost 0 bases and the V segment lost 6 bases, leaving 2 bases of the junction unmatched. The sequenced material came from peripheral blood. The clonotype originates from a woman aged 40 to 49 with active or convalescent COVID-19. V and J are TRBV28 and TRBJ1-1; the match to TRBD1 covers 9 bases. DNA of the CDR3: TGTGCCAGCAGAGGACAGGGGTTGAACACTGAAGCTTTCTTT. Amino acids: CASRGQGLNTEAFF.